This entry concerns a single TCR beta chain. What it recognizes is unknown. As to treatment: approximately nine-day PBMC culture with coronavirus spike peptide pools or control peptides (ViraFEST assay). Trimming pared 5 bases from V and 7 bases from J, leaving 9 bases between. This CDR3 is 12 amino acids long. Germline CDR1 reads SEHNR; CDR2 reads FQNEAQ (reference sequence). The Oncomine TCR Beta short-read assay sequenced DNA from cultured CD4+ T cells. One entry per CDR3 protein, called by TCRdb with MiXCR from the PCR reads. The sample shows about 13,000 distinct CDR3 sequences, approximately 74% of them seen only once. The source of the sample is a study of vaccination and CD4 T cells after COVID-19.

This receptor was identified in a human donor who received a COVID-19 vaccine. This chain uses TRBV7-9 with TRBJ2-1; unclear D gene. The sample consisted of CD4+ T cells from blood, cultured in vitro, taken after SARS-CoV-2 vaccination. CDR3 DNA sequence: TGTGCCAGCAGCCGCCCTAGAAATGAGCAGTTCTTC. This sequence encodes CASSRPRNEQFF.